One sample yielded the 22 T cell receptor beta chains listed below, sequenced in a study of cytomegalovirus exposure and HLA in healthy donors. Some clones are missing from TCRdb's copy, which holds only in-frame ones; the method was immunoSEQ multiplex PCR. Of more than 300,000 clones in the sample, roughly 90% were seen once. Input material: PBMCs. The source is a woman aged 18-30 years in good health and CMV-seronegative.

The genes are TRBV5-1 and TRBJ1-2, with D possibly being TRBD1 (5 bases). V gave up 2 bases and J gave up 8 bases, with 16 bases separating them. CDR3 length: 14 residues. Germline assignment: CDR1 SGHRS and CDR2 YFSETQ. In nucleotides, the CDR3 is TGCGCCAGCAGCTTTTCTGGGGCCGATGGAGGCTACACCTTC. This codes for CASSFSGADGGYTF.

The chain employs TRBV7-3 and TRBJ2-1, with 8 bases fitting TRBD2. Germline lookup yields CDR1 SGHTA and CDR2 FQGTGA. CDR3 length: 15 amino acids. V shed 5 bases and J 3 bases; nucleotides not matched to a gene: 6. The CDR3 sequence is CASSTAAGGYNEQFF. Written as DNA, the CDR3 is TGTGCCAGCAGCACCGCCGCGGGAGGCTACAATGAGCAGTTCTTC.

The table lists this clone with a few counts. The V and J genes are TRBV2 and TRBJ1-2; D ambiguous. This CDR3 comprises 13 residues. CDR1 is SNHLY, CDR2 FYNNEI, per germline. V dropped 3 bases and J dropped 5 bases, with 10 bases sitting between them. CDR3 sequence: CASSDRGQYGYTF. The DNA of the CDR3 is TGTGCCAGCAGTGACCGCGGGCAGTATGGCTACACCTTC.

This sequence joins TRBV9 and TRBJ1-2; 8 bases match TRBD1. Germline assignment: CDR1 SGDLS and CDR2 YYNGEE. J lost 2 bases, V lost 4 bases, and 4 bases had no gene match. The CDR3 runs to 14 residues. CDR3 residues: CASSTRDRNYGYTF. CDR3 DNA: TGTGCCAGCAGCACACGGGACAGGAACTATGGCTACACCTTC.

CDR3 sequence reads: CASSLGRAYEQYF. The CDR3 coding sequence is TGTGCCAGCAGCTTAGGCAGGGCCTACGAGCAGTACTTC. J is TRBJ2-7 and V is TRBV11-3; D might be TRBD1 (5 bases). This CDR3 has 13 amino acids. The germline V gene has CDR1 SGHNT and CDR2 YENEEA. V was clipped by 1 base and J by 2 bases, with 6 bases between them.

This clone was detected once. This chain links TRBV5-6 with TRBJ2-2, with D uncertain. This CDR3 is 15 amino acids long. Germline V gene lookup returns CDR1 SGHDT and CDR2 YYEEEE. Deletions cut 0 bases from V and 2 bases from J, with 8 bases between. The CDR3 nucleotides read TGTGCCAGCAGCTTGGTAGATTTAAACACCGGGGAGCTGTTTTTT. Encoded protein: CASSLVDLNTGELFF.

The chain uses TRBV9 and TRBJ2-5; 10 bases match TRBD2. The V gene's germline CDR1 is SGDLS and CDR2 YYNGEE. The junction had 4 bases not matched to a gene; V was cut back by 3 bases and J by 5 bases. The length of the CDR3 is 14 residues. The CDR3 loop reads CASSEAGGPETQYF. CDR3 bases: TGTGCCAGCAGCGAAGCGGGAGGGCCCGAGACCCAGTACTTC.

This chain joins TRBV6-5 and TRBJ2-3, with 11 bases aligning to TRBD2. This CDR3 is built from 15 residues. J gave up 4 bases and V 6 bases, and 6 bases lay outside the gene matches. Germline lookup yields CDR1 MNHEY and CDR2 SVGAGI. CDR3 in DNA: TGTGCCAGCAGCCTTACTAGCGGGAGTGCAGATACGCAGTATTTT. It is translated as CASSLTSGSADTQYF.

This rearrangement joins TRBV6-5 to TRBJ2-3, with D hard to call. The germline V gene encodes CDR1 MNHEY and CDR2 SVGAGI. The CDR3 is 15 residues long. Trimming stripped 6 bases from V and 2 bases from J, with 15 bases between. In DNA form, the CDR3 reads TGTGCCAGCAGCCCCTTCGGGTCCCACACAGATACGCAGTATTTT. Its translation: CASSPFGSHTDTQYF.

The J gene is TRBJ1-1, the V gene TRBV6-1; 10 bases line up with TRBD1. This CDR3 is 17 amino acids long. Germline CDR1 MNHNS, CDR2 SASEGT. J gave up 4 bases and V 1 base, and 9 bases lay outside the gene matches. DNA for the CDR3: TGTGCCAGCAGTGAAGTGGGGACAGGGGCAGGTAGCACTGAAGCTTTCTTT. Protein: CASSEVGTGAGSTEAFF.

The V and J genes are TRBV7-2 and TRBJ2-7; 15 bases align to TRBD2. V gave up 5 bases and J gave up 2 bases; unmatched junction bases: 10. Per the germline V gene, CDR1 is SGHTA and CDR2 is FQGNSA. The CDR3 contains 18 residues. CDR3 coding DNA: TGTGCCAGCAGCCCCCGGACTAGCGGGAGGGCCTCCCCCTACGAGCAGTACTTC. Encoded protein: CASSPRTSGRASPYEQYF.

V and J are TRBV7-2 and TRBJ2-6; 8 nucleotides agree with TRBD1. Looked up from germline, CDR1 is SGHTA and CDR2 is FQGNSA. CDR3 length: 17 residues. V was clipped by 4 bases and J by 0 bases; unmatched bases: 5. The chain's CDR3 is CASSSGTGSSGANVLTF. As DNA, the CDR3 is TGTGCCAGCAGCTCCGGGACAGGCAGCTCTGGGGCCAACGTCCTGACTTTC. The full variable domain, in which reference TRBV7-2 and TRBJ2-6 provide the parts outside the CDR3, is GAGVSQSPSNKVTEKGKDVELRCDPISGHTALYWYRQSLGQGLEFLIYFQGNSAPDKSGLPSDRFSAERTGGSVSTLTIQRTQQEDSAVYLCASSSGTGSSGANVLTFGAGSRLTVL.

CDR3 bases: TGTGCCAGCACCTCCACCGGGGGCGGGGAGCTGTTTTTT. Translation: CASTSTGGGELFF. V and J are TRBV7-2 and TRBJ2-2; tentatively, D is TRBD2 (6 bases). Germline CDR1 reads SGHTA; CDR2 reads FQGNSA. The V gene lost 7 bases and the J gene lost 7 bases, with 13 bases spanning the gap. There are 13 residues in the CDR3.

The chain links TRBV29-1 to TRBJ2-5; tentative D call: TRBD2 (6 bases). V lost 7 bases and J lost 5, with 20 bases in between. Germline V lookup: CDR1 SQVTM, CDR2 ANQGSEA. The CDR3 totals 14 residues. CDR3 in DNA: TGCAGCGCCTCGTCTCGGCTAGCGACGGAGACCCAGTACTTC. Its protein is CSASSRLATETQYF.

The chain employs TRBV9 and TRBJ2-3; 7 bases agree with TRBD2. Germline CDR1 is SGDLS and CDR2 is YYNGEE. The junction had 3 bases not matched to a gene; V was cut back by 2 bases and J by 0 bases. This CDR3 contains 15 residues. The CDR3 nucleotides read TGTGCCAGCAGCGTCCAAGCGGGAAGCACAGATACGCAGTATTTT. Amino acid sequence: CASSVQAGSTDTQYF.

This chain joins TRBV28 and TRBJ2-3, with 12 positions matching TRBD2. CDR3 size: 18 residues. Germline V lookup: CDR1 MDHEN, CDR2 SYDVKM. J was trimmed by 6 bases and V by 3 bases; bases with no gene match: 13. CDR3 sequence reads: CASSFVTSLAGGSDTQYF. The DNA for the CDR3 is TGTGCCAGCAGTTTTGTAACCTCACTAGCGGGAGGATCCGATACGCAGTATTTT.

About this clone itself: A junction boundary mismatches the germline segment, possibly from a read error. The chain joins TRBV27 to TRBJ2-7, with a weak D call TRBD1 (5 bases). Germline V gene data show CDR1 as MNHEY and CDR2 as SMNVEV (reference sequence). This CDR3 region has 13 residues. The CDR3, as DNA: TGTGCCAGCAGTTTACAGGGATCCTACGAGCAGCACTTC. Amino acid sequence: CASSLQGSYEQHF.

A single count supports this clone. V gene TRBV2 combines with J gene TRBJ2-7; D possibly corresponds to TRBD2 (6 bases). The germline V gene encodes CDR1 SNHLY and CDR2 FYNNEI. This CDR3 is built from 11 residues. Trimming stripped 8 bases from V and 4 bases from J, with 9 bases between. CDR3 in DNA: TGTGCCAGCGGGGGGTCTTACGAGCAGTACTTC. This codes for CASGGSYEQYF.

The chain links TRBV5-6 to TRBJ2-1; a possible D gene is TRBD2 (5 bases). Per germline, CDR1 SGHDT and CDR2 YYEEEE. The CDR3 is 15 residues long. The V gene lost 6 bases and the J gene lost 1 base, with 14 bases spanning the gap. The CDR3 region has the DNA TGTGCCAGCACCGTACAAAGCGGTTCCTACAATGAGCAGTTCTTC. Its protein product is CASTVQSGSYNEQFF. The full variable domain, rest sourced from reference TRBV5-6 and TRBJ2-1, is DAGVTQSPTHLIKTRGQQVTLRCSPKSGHDTVSWYQQALGQGPQFIFQYYEEEERQRGNFPDRFSGHQFPNYSSELNVNALLLGDSALYLCASTVQSGSYNEQFFGPGTRLTVL.

The chain carries TRBV5-6 and TRBJ2-5; TRBD2 might be the D (6 bases). CDR1 is SGHDT, CDR2 YYEEEE, per germline. V lost 3 bases to trimming and J lost 10 bases, with 19 bases between them. The length of the CDR3 is 14 residues. CDR3 nucleotide sequence: TGTGCCAGCAGCTCTGGGACTTCCCCAGCGAGCCAGTACTTC. Translating it yields CASSSGTSPASQYF.

The chain joins TRBV5-6 to TRBJ2-1; D might be TRBD1 (5 bases). Trimming left V 0 bases short and J 10 bases short, with 11 bases between. The CDR3 covers 13 residues. CDR1 is SGHDT, CDR2 YYEEEE, per germline. The CDR3 DNA reads as TGTGCCAGCAGCTTGGGCCAGGGCGGAGAGCAGTTCTTC. Its protein product is CASSLGQGGEQFF.

In its sample, this clone was seen a few times. V and J are TRBV21-1 and TRBJ2-2; TRBD1 is the table's D call and was not checked against the DNA. TRBV21-1 is given as a pseudogene. This CDR3 region has 16 residues. CDR3 sequence (DNA): TGTGCCAGCAGCACGGGACAGGGAGCGAACACCGGGGAGCTGTTTTTT. It encodes CASSTGQGANTGELFF.